This TCR beta chain appears in the sequencing data of a study of cytomegalovirus exposure and HLA in healthy donors. Concerning this clone itself: Its specificity is unknown.

Study results and limitations: Both high specificity and high sensitivity reportedly marked the classifier's diagnosis of cytomegalovirus status. Some public TCRs appeared in many individuals, while most sequences were rare.

Germline lookup yields CDR1 MDHEN and CDR2 SYDVKM. This CDR3 is 15 amino acids long. The J segment lost 7 bases and the V segment lost 5 bases, leaving 12 bases of the junction unmatched. Sequenced by immunoSEQ multiplex PCR; TCRdb stores in-frame clones only, minus some. This table holds some 60,000 clones, 90% to 97% found once. The TCR originated in a man between 18 and 29 years old in good health and CMV-seronegative. The chain recombines TRBV28 with TRBJ1-1; the match to TRBD1 covers 8 bases. The sample taken for sequencing was PBMCs. The CDR3 DNA sequence: TGTGCCAGCAGTCCGCTGGGACAGGTCCTCGGTGAAGCTTTCTTT. This sequence encodes CASSPLGQVLGEAFF.